The source of this T cell receptor beta chain is a study of technical replicates of blood from several donors. This CDR3 spans 11 amino acids. CDR1 MGHDK and CDR2 SYGVNS come from the germline V gene. V lost 8 bases and J 7 bases, leaving 11 bases between the germline ends. Some clones are missing from TCRdb's copy, which holds only in-frame ones; the method was immunoSEQ multiplex PCR. Counted here are about 68,000 clones, approximately 97% occurring once; the ten biggest clones make up roughly 0.26%. The chain uses TRBV25-1 and TRBJ1-1; weak D call: TRBD1 (5 bases). The material sequenced was T cells isolated from PBMCs. The receptor comes from a human donor in good health. The CDR3: CASLWGGEAFF. For the CDR3, the DNA is TGTGCCAGCCTTTGGGGGGGTGAAGCTTTCTTT. The variable domain in full, completed from reference TRBV25-1 and TRBJ1-1, reads EADIYQTPRYLVIGTGKKITLECSQTMGHDKMYWYQQDPGMELHLIHYSYGVNSTEKGDLSSESTVSRIRTEHFPLTLESARPSHTSQYLCASLWGGEAFFGQGTRLTVV.